This paragraph covers one T cell receptor beta chain sequence. Its antigen is undetermined. These data come from a study of response to subunit inactivated influenza vaccine. TCRdb re-analysed the RT-PCR reads in MiXCR, keeping a single row per CDR3 protein. The sample holds a few hundred thousand distinct CDR3 sequences, 20% to 25% seen once. The study's findings and limits: The authors proposed limited new T cell recruitment per seasonal influenza vaccination.

Material: PBMCs from blood, obtained roughly 20 months after vaccination. This TCR was sampled from a man between 45 and 75 years old who received an inactivated influenza vaccine.

The CDR3 DNA follows: TGTGCCAGCAGCCATCAAACAGGCAGCTCCTACAATGAGCAGTTCTTC. The encoded protein is CASSHQTGSSYNEQFF. The J gene is TRBJ2-1, the V gene TRBV11-3; possible D gene TRBD1, 5 bases. V gave up 5 bases and J gave up 0 bases, with 14 bases separating them. The CDR3 sequence is 16 residues long. Germline V lookup: CDR1 SGHNT, CDR2 YENEEA.